This TCR beta chain is from a study of T-cell memory formation after mild COVID-19. On the study more broadly: Among the donors, TCR clusters were largely specific to each donor.

Notes on this clonotype: The antigen remains undetermined.

Employing constant-segment primers, 5'RACE generated TCR alpha and TCR beta cDNA libraries bearing sample barcodes and UMIs. TCRdb itself ran the 5' RACE reads through MiXCR, one entry per CDR3 protein. Among some 150,000 distinct CDR3 sequences listed, over 15% were seen once. This CDR3 is 12 amino acids long. The germline V gene encodes CDR1 SGDLS and CDR2 YYNGEE. The V end lost 3 bases, the J end lost 6 bases, and 7 bases lay between the germline ends. Study-level findings and limits: Within pre-infection memory, some responding clones were found, suggesting cross-reactive memory joined.

This TCR derives from an adult woman who had mild COVID-19 (a few samples of this study predate the infection). Cell type and time point are not known. What was sequenced was PBMCs or a T cell subset sorted from them (not recorded which). The chain uses TRBV9 and TRBJ2-1; unclear D gene. This chain's CDR3 is CASSGVGNEQFF. The CDR3, as DNA: TGTGCCAGCAGCGGAGTGGGCAATGAGCAGTTCTTC.